This T cell receptor (beta chain) came from a study of identical twins. Each CDR3 protein gets one entry after TCRdb re-called the 5' RACE reads with MiXCR. The table has 550,000 to 800,000 distinct CDR3 sequences, roughly 7.2% seen once. This clonotype has ten or more counts. This CDR3 comprises 14 residues. V was pared by 7 bases and J by 3 bases, with 16 bases between. From germline, CDR1 is SNHLY and CDR2 FYNNEI. This sample was also put to use in a study of yellow fever vaccine responses in identical twins.

The chain combines TRBV2 with TRBJ2-7; a possible D gene is TRBD2 (6 bases). This clonotype originated in a woman aged 18-29 years in good health. The specimen sequenced was PBMCs. The CDR3 loop is CASTDSGLGYEQYF. In nucleotides, the CDR3 is TGTGCCAGCACAGATAGCGGACTTGGCTACGAGCAGTACTTC.